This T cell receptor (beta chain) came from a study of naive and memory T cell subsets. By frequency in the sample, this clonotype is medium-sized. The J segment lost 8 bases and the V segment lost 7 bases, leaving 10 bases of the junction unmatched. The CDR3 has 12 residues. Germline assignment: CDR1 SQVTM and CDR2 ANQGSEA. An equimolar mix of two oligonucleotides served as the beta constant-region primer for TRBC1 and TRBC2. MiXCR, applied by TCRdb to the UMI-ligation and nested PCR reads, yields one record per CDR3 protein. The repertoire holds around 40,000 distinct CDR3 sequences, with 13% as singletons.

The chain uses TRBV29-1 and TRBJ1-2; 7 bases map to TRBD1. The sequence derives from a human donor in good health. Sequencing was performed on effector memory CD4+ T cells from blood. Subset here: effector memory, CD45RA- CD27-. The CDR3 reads CSAAGTVEGYTF. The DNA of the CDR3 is TGCAGCGCAGCCGGGACAGTGGAGGGCTACACCTTC. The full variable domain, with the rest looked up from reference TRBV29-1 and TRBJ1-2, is SAVISQKPSRDICQRGTSLTIQCQVDSQVTMMFWYRQQPGQSLTLIATANQGSEATYESGFVIDKFPISRPNLTFSTLTVSNMSPEDSSIYLCSAAGTVEGYTFGSGTRLTVV.